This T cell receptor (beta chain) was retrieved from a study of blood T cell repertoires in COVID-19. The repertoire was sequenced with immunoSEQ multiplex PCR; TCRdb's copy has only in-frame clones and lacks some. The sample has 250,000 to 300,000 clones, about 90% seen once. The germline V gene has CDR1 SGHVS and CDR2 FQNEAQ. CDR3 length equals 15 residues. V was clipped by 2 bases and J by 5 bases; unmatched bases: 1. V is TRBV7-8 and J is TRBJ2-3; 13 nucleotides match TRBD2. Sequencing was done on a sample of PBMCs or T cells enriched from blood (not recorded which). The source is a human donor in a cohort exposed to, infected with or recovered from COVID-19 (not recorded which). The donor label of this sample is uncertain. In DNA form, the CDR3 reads TGTGCCAGCAGCTTAACTAGCGGGGGGGGAGATACGCAGTATTTT. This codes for CASSLTSGGGDTQYF.